The subject of this entry is one T cell receptor (beta chain). Its antigen remains unidentified. Trimming left V 2 bases short and J 5 bases short, with 5 bases between. The germline CDR1 and CDR2 sequences are SGHNT and YYREEE (reference sequence). The CDR3 covers 13 residues. The sample belongs to a study of a mutant IDH1 vaccine in newly diagnosed glioma. Data came from immunoSEQ multiplex PCR; TCRdb stores just in-frame clones and leaves some out. The data contain about 56,000 clones, approximately 75% of them singletons. Noted time point: week 47, end of study. One vaccine dose held 300 ug of mutant IDH1 20-mer peptide and came with topical imiquimod.

This receptor was obtained from a man in his fifties or sixties with glioma. The material was PBMCs, obtained from a glioma patient whose treatment included an IDH1 peptide vaccine. The V call is TRBV5-4, the J call TRBJ1-6; no firm D call. CDR3 in amino acids: CASSLRDNSPLHF. DNA of the CDR3: TGTGCCAGCAGCTTAAGAGATAATTCACCCCTCCACTTT.